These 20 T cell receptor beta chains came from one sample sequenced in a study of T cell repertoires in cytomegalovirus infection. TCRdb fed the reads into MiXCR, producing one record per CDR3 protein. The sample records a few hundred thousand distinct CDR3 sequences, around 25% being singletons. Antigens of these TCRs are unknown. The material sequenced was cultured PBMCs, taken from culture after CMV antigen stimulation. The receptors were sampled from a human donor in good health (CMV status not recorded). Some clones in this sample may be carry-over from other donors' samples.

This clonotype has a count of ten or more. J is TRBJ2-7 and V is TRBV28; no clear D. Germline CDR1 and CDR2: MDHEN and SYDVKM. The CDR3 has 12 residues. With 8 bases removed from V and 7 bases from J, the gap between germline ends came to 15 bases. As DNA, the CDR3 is TGTGCCAGCGAACAGATACCCCTTGAGCAGTACTTC. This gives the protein CASEQIPLEQYF.

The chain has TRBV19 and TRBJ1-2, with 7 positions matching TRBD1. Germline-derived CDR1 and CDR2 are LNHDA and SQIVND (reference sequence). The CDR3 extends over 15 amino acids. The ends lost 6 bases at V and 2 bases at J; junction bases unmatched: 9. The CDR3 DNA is TGTGCCAGTAGAAACGCGGTACAGGGGAACTATGGCTACACCTTC. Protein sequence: CASRNAVQGNYGYTF.

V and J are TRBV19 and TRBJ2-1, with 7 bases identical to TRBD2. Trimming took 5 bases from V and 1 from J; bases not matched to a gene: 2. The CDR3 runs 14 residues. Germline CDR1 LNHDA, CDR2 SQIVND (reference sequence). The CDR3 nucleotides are TGTGCCAGTAGTCAACTAGCGTCCTACAATGAGCAGTTCTTC. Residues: CASSQLASYNEQFF. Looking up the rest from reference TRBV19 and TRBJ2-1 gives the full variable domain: DGGITQSPKYLFRKEGQNVTLSCEQNLNHDAMYWYRQDPGQGLRLIYYSQIVNDFQKGDIAEGYSVSREKKESFPLTVTSAQKNPTAFYLCASSQLASYNEQFFGPGTRLTVL.

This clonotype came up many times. The CDR3 spells CASSQGGGQETQYF. The CDR3 DNA sequence: TGTGCCAGCAGCCAGGGGGGAGGGCAAGAGACCCAGTACTTC. The chain is built from TRBV7-2 and TRBJ2-5; perhaps D is TRBD1 or TRBD2 (7 bases each). Trimming pared 5 bases from V and 2 bases from J, leaving 12 bases between. Germline CDR1 is SGHTA and CDR2 is FQGNSA. The CDR3 sequence is 14 residues long.

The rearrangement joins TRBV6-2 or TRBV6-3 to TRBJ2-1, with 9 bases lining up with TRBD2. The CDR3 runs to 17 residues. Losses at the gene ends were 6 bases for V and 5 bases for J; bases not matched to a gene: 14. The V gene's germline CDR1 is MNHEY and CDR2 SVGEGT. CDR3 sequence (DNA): TGTGCCAGCAGCACCGACTGGGCGGGAGGGGAGAACAATGAGCAGTTCTTC. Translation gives CASSTDWAGGENNEQFF.

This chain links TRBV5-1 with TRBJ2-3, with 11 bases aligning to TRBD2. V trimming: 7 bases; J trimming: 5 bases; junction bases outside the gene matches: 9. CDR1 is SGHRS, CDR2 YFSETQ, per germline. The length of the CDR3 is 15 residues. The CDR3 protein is CASDPGLAVVDTQYF. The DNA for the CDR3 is TGCGCCAGCGACCCGGGACTAGCGGTAGTAGATACGCAGTATTTT.

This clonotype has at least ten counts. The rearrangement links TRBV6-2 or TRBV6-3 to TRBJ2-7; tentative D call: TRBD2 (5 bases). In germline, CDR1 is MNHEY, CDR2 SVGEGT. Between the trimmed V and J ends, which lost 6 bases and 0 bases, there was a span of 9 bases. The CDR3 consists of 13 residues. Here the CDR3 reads CASRDWRSYEQYV. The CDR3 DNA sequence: TGTGCCAGCAGGGACTGGCGCTCCTACGAGCAGTACGTC.

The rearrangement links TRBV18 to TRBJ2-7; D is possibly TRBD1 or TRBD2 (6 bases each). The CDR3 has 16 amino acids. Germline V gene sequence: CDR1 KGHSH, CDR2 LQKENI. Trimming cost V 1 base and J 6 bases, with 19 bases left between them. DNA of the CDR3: TGTGCCAGCTCACCACTCTCCGGAGGGGGGCTTGGCGAGCAGTACTTC. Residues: CASSPLSGGGLGEQYF.

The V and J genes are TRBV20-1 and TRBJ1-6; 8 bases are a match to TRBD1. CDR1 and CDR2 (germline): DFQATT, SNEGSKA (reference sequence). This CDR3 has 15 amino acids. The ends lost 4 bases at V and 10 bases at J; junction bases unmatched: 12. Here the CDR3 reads CSATPADRVGSPLHF. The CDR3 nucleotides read TGCAGTGCTACCCCCGCGGACAGGGTAGGGTCACCCCTCCACTTT.

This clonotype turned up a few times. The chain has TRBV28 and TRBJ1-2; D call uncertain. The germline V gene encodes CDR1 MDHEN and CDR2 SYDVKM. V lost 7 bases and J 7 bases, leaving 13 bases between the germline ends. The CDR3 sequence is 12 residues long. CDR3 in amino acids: CASTLSASGYTF. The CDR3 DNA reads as TGTGCCAGCACCCTATCGGCGAGTGGCTACACCTTC.

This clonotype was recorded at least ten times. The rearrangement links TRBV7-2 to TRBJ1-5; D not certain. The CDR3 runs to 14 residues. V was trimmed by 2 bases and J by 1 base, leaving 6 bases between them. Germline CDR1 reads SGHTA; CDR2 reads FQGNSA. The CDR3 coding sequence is TGTGCCAGCAGCTTAAAGGCGAGCAATCAGCCCCAGCATTTT. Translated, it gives CASSLKASNQPQHF.

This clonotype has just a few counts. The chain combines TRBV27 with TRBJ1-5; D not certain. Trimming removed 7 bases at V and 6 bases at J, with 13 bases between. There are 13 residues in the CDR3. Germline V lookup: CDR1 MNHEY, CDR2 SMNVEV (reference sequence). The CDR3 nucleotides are TGTGCCAGCAACGACGGATGGGGTCAGCCCCAGCATTTT. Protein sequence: CASNDGWGQPQHF.

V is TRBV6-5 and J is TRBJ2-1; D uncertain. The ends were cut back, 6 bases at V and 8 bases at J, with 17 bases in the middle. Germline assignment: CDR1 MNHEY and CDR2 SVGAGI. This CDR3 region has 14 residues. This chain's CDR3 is CASRRSEGLYEQFF. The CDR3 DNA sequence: TGTGCCAGCAGACGTAGTGAAGGGTTATATGAGCAGTTCTTC.

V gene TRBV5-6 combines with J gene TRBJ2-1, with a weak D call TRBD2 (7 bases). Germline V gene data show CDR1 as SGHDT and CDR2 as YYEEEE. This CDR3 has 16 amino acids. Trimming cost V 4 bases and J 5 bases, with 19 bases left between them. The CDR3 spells CASSRGRGTLNNEQFF. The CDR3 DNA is TGTGCCAGCAGCCGGGGGAGGGGGACCCTTAACAATGAGCAGTTCTTC. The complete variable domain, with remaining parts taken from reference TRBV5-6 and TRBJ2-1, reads DAGVTQSPTHLIKTRGQQVTLRCSPKSGHDTVSWYQQALGQGPQFIFQYYEEEERQRGNFPDRFSGHQFPNYSSELNVNALLLGDSALYLCASSRGRGTLNNEQFFGPGTRLTVL.

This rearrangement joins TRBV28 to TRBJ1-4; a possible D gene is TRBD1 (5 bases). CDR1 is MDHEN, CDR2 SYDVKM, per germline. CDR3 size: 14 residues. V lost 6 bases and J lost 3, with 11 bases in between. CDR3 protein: CASRVGGSNEKLFF. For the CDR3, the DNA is TGTGCCAGCAGAGTCGGGGGTTCTAATGAAAAACTGTTTTTT. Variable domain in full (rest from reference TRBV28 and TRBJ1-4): DVKVTQSSRYLVKRTGEKVFLECVQDMDHENMFWYRQDPGLGLRLIYFSYDVKMKEKGDIPEGYSVSREKKERFSLILESASTNQTSMYLCASRVGGSNEKLFFGSGTQLSVL.

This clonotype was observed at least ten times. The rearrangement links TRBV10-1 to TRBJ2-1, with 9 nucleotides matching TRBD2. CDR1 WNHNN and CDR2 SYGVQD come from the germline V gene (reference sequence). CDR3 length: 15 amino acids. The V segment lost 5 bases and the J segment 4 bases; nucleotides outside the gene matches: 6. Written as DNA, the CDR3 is TGCGCCAGCAGTTCGCGAAGCGGGGGGTACAATGAGCAGTTCTTC. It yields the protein CASSSRSGGYNEQFF.

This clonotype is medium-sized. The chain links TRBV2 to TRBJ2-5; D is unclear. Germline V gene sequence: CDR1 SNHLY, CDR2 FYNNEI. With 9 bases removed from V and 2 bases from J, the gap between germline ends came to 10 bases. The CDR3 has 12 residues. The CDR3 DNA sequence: TGTGCCAGTACGTTACCGCAAGAGACCCAGTACTTC. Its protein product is CASTLPQETQYF. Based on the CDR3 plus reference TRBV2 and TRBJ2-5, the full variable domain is EPEVTQTPSHQVTQMGQEVILRCVPISNHLYFYWYRQILGQKVEFLVSFYNNEISEKSEIFDDQFSVERPDGSNFTLKIRSTKLEDSAMYFCASTLPQETQYFGPGTRLLVL.

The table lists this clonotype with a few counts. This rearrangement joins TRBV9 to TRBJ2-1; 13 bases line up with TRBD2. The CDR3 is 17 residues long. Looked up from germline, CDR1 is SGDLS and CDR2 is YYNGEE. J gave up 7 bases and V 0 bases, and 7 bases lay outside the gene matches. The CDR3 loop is CASSVGLAGGVGNEQFF. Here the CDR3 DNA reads TGTGCCAGCAGCGTAGGACTAGCGGGAGGAGTGGGTAATGAGCAGTTCTTC. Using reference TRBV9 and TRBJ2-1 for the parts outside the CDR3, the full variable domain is DSGVTQTPKHLITATGQRVTLRCSPRSGDLSVYWYQQSLDQGLQFLIQYYNGEERAKGNILERFSAQQFPDLHSELNLSSLELGDSALYFCASSVGLAGGVGNEQFFGPGTRLTVL.

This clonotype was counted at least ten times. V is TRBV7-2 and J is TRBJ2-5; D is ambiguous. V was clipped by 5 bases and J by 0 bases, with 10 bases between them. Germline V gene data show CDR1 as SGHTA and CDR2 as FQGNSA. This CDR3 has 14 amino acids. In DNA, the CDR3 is TGTGCCAGCAGCCAGCCGGGTTACCAAGAGACCCAGTACTTC. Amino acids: CASSQPGYQETQYF.

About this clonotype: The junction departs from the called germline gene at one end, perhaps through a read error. The CDR3 nucleotides read TGTGCCAGCAGACCCGGGACAGTTCACTTCTCCTTCAATGAGCAGTTCTTC. Translating it yields CASRPGTVHFSFNEQFF. J is TRBJ2-1 and V is TRBV6-2 or TRBV6-3; 7 nucleotides line up with TRBD1. CDR3 length: 17 residues. The germline V gene encodes CDR1 MNHEY and CDR2 SVGEGT.